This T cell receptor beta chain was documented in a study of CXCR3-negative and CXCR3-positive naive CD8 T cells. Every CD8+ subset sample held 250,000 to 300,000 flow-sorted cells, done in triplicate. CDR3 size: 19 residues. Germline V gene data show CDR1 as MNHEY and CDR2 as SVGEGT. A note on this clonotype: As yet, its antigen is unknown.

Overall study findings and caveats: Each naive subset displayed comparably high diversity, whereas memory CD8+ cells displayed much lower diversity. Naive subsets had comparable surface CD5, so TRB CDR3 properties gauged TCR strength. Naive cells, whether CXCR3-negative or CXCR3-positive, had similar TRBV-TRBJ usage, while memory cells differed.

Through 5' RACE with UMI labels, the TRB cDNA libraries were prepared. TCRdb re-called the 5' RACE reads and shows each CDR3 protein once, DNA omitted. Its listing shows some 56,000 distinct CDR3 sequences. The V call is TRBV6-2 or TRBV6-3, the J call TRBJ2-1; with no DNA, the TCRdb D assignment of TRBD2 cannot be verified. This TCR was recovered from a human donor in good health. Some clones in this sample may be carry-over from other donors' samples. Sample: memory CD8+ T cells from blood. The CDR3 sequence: CASSPSLASGGESYNEQFF.